This TCR beta chain was sequenced during a study of T cell responses to AZD1222 COVID-19 vaccine. General study results and limits: Clonal diversity may have been underestimated, and the donors were mostly white British, with more females than males. Only 5 or 6 AZD1222 recipients were seropositive at baseline.

Libraries were prepared by immunoSEQ multiplex PCR; TCRdb keeps only in-frame clonotypes and omits some of them. The sample has over 200,000 clones, 90% to 95% seen once. On this clone itself: The antigen remains unidentified.

This CDR3 is 15 amino acids long. CDR1 and CDR2 (germline): SGDLS, YYNGEE. Trimming took 2 bases from V and 4 from J; bases not matched to a gene: 5. The TCR comes from an adult who received the MenACWY meningococcal vaccine as a control. Sequencing used peripheral blood, obtained 28 days after the second dose of the MenACWY control vaccine. This chain links TRBV9 with TRBJ2-3, with 9 bases that match TRBD2. CDR3 residues: CASSVSSGNADTQYF. In DNA form, the CDR3 reads TGTGCCAGCAGCGTGTCTAGCGGGAATGCAGATACGCAGTATTTT.